The source of this TCR beta chain is a study of blood T cell repertoires in COVID-19. The wider study: Samples taken during acute and convalescent COVID-19 were collected in the United States, Italy and Spain. Sample material is recorded as cDNA or gDNA derived from T cells, B-cell-depleted T cells, or PBMCs.

The authors' processing: Reference gene primer amplification in the assay estimated nucleated cell counts. Using immunoSEQ multiplex PCR, the repertoire was profiled, and TCRdb retains in-frame clones only, with some absent. That table is the source of V, J and clone size, and D and trimming were worked out from the DNA. This table has about 98,000 clones, around 92% appearing once. This clone came up once. The sequence came from a man aged 18 to 30 with acute or convalescent COVID-19. Sample: peripheral blood.

CDR3 in DNA: TGTGCCTGGAGTGGGTTAGCGGGGAGCACAGATACGCAGTATTTT. As protein: CAWSGLAGSTDTQYF. V gene TRBV30 combines with J gene TRBJ2-3, with 8 positions matching TRBD2. The J segment lost 0 bases and the V segment lost 1 base, leaving 3 bases of the junction unmatched. CDR1 is GTSNPN and CDR2 is SVGIG in the germline V gene (reference sequence). The CDR3 loop spans 15 amino acids.